The 28 T cell receptor beta chains given below trace back to one sample, sequenced in a study of blood T cell repertoires in COVID-19. Repertoires were generated with immunoSEQ multiplex PCR, while TCRdb's copy carries only in-frame clones and drops some. The data hold 200,000 to 300,000 clones, with around 88% observed a single time. The material sequenced was PBMCs or T cells enriched from blood (not recorded which). The receptors shown here come from a woman between 40 and 50 years old with acute COVID-19.

CDR3 region: CASSQQDRENQPQHF. CDR3 DNA sequence: TGCGCCAGCAGCCAGCAGGACAGGGAAAATCAGCCCCAGCATTTT. The chain uses TRBV4-1 and TRBJ1-5; 8 bases match TRBD1. Trimming removed 3 bases from V and 4 bases from J; junction bases left unmatched: 5. Germline values: CDR1 MGHRA, CDR2 YSYEKL. This CDR3 comprises 15 residues.

The DNA of the CDR3 is TGCAGCGCCAAGGGACTAGCGGGTTTCTACAATGAGCAGTTCTTC. Translated, it gives CSAKGLAGFYNEQFF. The V gene is TRBV29-1, the J gene TRBJ2-1, with 12 bases lining up with TRBD2. This CDR3 has 15 amino acids. The trim removed 7 bases at V and 3 bases at J, leaving 7 bases unmatched. From germline, CDR1 is SQVTM and CDR2 ANQGSEA.

The rearrangement joins TRBV9 to TRBJ1-5; D may be TRBD1 (6 bases). Germline V gene lookup returns CDR1 SGDLS and CDR2 YYNGEE. V lost 4 bases and J lost 0, with 11 bases in between. The CDR3 totals 15 residues. The CDR3 nucleotides are TGTGCCAGCAGCCCGGACAGCTATAGCAATCAGCCCCAGCATTTT. The encoded protein is CASSPDSYSNQPQHF.

The chain joins TRBV6-5 to TRBJ2-5; maybe TRBD1 (6 bases). V lost 2 bases to trimming and J lost 8 bases, with 12 bases between them. The CDR3 contains 13 residues. Germline V gene sequence: CDR1 MNHEY, CDR2 SVGAGI. CDR3 amino acids: CASSYQTGTTQYF. The CDR3 coding sequence is TGTGCCAGCAGTTACCAGACTGGGACAACCCAGTACTTC.

The genes are TRBV7-6 and TRBJ1-4, with D possibly being TRBD1 (6 bases). This CDR3 is 15 amino acids long. The V end was cut by 1 base, the J end by 5 bases, with 11 bases between. The germline gives CDR1 SGHVS, CDR2 FNYEAQ. The CDR3 spells CASSLVGGLNEKLFF. The DNA for the CDR3 is TGTGCCAGCAGCTTAGTTGGGGGCTTAAATGAAAAACTGTTTTTT.

A few counts support this clone. The chain links TRBV24-1 to TRBJ2-4; unclear D gene. Trimming shortened V by 4 bases and J by 8 bases, and 14 bases separated the two germline ends. CDR3 size: 14 residues. Germline CDR1 reads KGHDR; CDR2 reads SFDVKD. The CDR3 DNA sequence: TGTGCCACCAGTGACATCAGGCAAGTTGACATTCAGTACTTC. Protein sequence: CATSDIRQVDIQYF.

The chain uses TRBV5-6 and TRBJ2-1, with a weak D call TRBD2 (5 bases). V lost 4 bases and J lost 7, with 24 bases in between. Per the germline V gene, CDR1 is SGHDT and CDR2 is YYEEEE. This CDR3 has 17 residues. The CDR3 is CASSSRVLIESGNEQFF. The CDR3 DNA reads as TGTGCCAGCAGCAGCCGGGTCCTAATTGAGTCGGGGAATGAGCAGTTCTTC.

The V call is TRBV5-1, the J call TRBJ2-5, with TRBD2 as a possible D gene (5 bases). V lost 0 bases and J lost 1, with 7 bases in between. There are 14 residues in the CDR3. Germline V gives CDR1 SGHRS, CDR2 YFSETQ. This chain's CDR3 is CASSLGTLQETQYF. CDR3 coding DNA: TGCGCCAGCAGCTTGGGGACTCTCCAAGAGACCCAGTACTTC.

The J gene is TRBJ1-2, the V gene TRBV18; 7 nucleotides line up with TRBD1. The CDR3 totals 15 residues. Per germline, CDR1 KGHSH and CDR2 LQKENI. V shed 4 bases and J 6 bases; nucleotides not matched to a gene: 11. CDR3 amino acids: CASSRFEQTGNGYTF. The CDR3 DNA reads as TGTGCCAGCTCACGATTTGAACAGACAGGGAATGGCTACACCTTC.

This chain connects TRBV19 to TRBJ1-4; TRBD1 aligns across 10 bases. The germline V gene has CDR1 LNHDA and CDR2 SQIVND (reference sequence). V trimming: 5 bases; J trimming: 0 bases; junction bases outside the gene matches: 3. The CDR3 length is 16 residues. The CDR3 sequence: CASSFGTGATNEKLFF. In DNA, the CDR3 is TGTGCCAGTAGTTTCGGGACAGGGGCAACTAATGAAAAACTGTTTTTT.

The chain employs TRBV18 and TRBJ2-7; D remains ambiguous. The CDR3 sequence is 13 residues long. Germline-derived CDR1 and CDR2 are KGHSH and LQKENI. V was trimmed by 3 bases and J by 0 bases, leaving 6 bases between them. Here the CDR3 reads CASSPGSSYEQYF. As DNA, the CDR3 is TGTGCCAGCTCACCGGGCAGCTCCTACGAGCAGTACTTC. Using reference TRBV18 and TRBJ2-7 for the parts outside the CDR3, the full variable domain is NAGVMQNPRHLVRRRGQEARLRCSPMKGHSHVYWYRQLPEEGLKFMVYLQKENIIDESGMPKERFSAEFPKEGPSILRIQQVVRGDSAAYFCASSPGSSYEQYFGPGTRLTVT.

The rearrangement uses TRBV30 and TRBJ1-5; no clear D gene. Trimming cost V 0 bases and J 1 base, with 4 bases left between them. Germline CDR1 is GTSNPN and CDR2 is SVGIG (reference sequence). CDR3 length: 13 amino acids. This CDR3 reads CAWSVASNQPQHF. The CDR3 nucleotides are TGTGCCTGGAGTGTGGCCAGCAATCAGCCCCAGCATTTT. Full variable domain (remainder filled in from reference TRBV30 and TRBJ1-5): SQTIHQWPATLVQPVGSPLSLECTVEGTSNPNLYWYRQAAGRGLQLLFYSVGIGQISSEVPQNLSASRPQDRQFILSSKKLLLSDSGFYLCAWSVASNQPQHFGDGTRLSIL.

This chain connects TRBV6-5 to TRBJ1-2; D uncertain. V gave up 2 bases and J gave up 6 bases, with 10 bases separating them. The CDR3 spans 13 residues. Germline values: CDR1 MNHEY, CDR2 SVGAGI. The CDR3 coding sequence is TGTGCCAGCAGTTACACACAAAACAATGGCTACACCTTC. Amino acids: CASSYTQNNGYTF.

The chain employs TRBV5-1 and TRBJ2-7; TRBD1 matches at 12 bases. There are 14 residues in the CDR3. Germline CDR1 is SGHRS and CDR2 is YFSETQ. V was pared by 5 bases and J by 6 bases, with 6 bases of the junction left unmatched. CDR3 in DNA: TGCGCCAGCAGTAAGGGGGACAGGGGGCTCGAGCAGTACGTC. It codes for CASSKGDRGLEQYV.

The genes are TRBV7-2 and TRBJ2-5; 9 bases line up with TRBD2. This CDR3 contains 15 residues. Germline V gene sequence: CDR1 SGHTA, CDR2 FQGNSA. Germline trimming cut 1 base from V and 1 base from J; bases unmatched to any gene: 1. CDR3 region: CASSLVAGAQETQYF. In DNA form, the CDR3 reads TGTGCCAGCAGCTTAGTAGCGGGAGCCCAAGAGACCCAGTACTTC.

The V and J genes are TRBV3-1 (or the pseudogene TRBV3-2) and TRBJ2-7; 7 bases match TRBD2. Germline assignment: CDR1 LGHDT and CDR2 YNNKEL (reference sequence). The length of the CDR3 is 16 residues. With 4 bases clipped from V and 0 bases from J, the junction kept 9 bases outside the gene matches. The CDR3 is CASSLLTSWSSYEQYV. The DNA of the CDR3 is TGTGCCAGCAGCCTTTTGACTAGCTGGAGCTCCTACGAGCAGTACGTC.

The chain uses TRBV2 and TRBJ1-2, with D hard to call. Trimming removed 4 bases at V and 3 bases at J, with 3 bases between. Germline loops: CDR1 SNHLY, CDR2 FYNNEI. The CDR3 sequence is 11 residues long. The CDR3 spells CASSAHYGYTF. Written as DNA, the CDR3 is TGTGCCAGCAGTGCTCACTATGGCTACACCTTC. The variable domain in full, with the rest retrieved from reference TRBV2 and TRBJ1-2, is EPEVTQTPSHQVTQMGQEVILRCVPISNHLYFYWYRQILGQKVEFLVSFYNNEISEKSEIFDDQFSVERPDGSNFTLKIRSTKLEDSAMYFCASSAHYGYTFGSGTRLTVV.

This rearrangement joins TRBV24-1 to TRBJ2-1; 10 nucleotides match TRBD2. The CDR3 extends over 15 amino acids. J lost 6 bases, V lost 6 bases, and 7 bases had no gene match. The germline V gene has CDR1 KGHDR and CDR2 SFDVKD. For the CDR3, the DNA is TGTGCCACCAGTCCCGCTAGCGGGAGTAGCAATGAGCAGTTCTTC. Residues: CATSPASGSSNEQFF.

CDR3: CASSLGQGTSQPQHF. The CDR3 DNA reads TGTGCCAGCAGCTTAGGACAGGGGACAAGTCAGCCCCAGCATTTT. This chain uses TRBV7-8 with TRBJ1-5, with TRBD1 identical over 8 bases. This CDR3 region has 15 residues. After removal of 1 base from V and 6 bases from J, the junction contained 5 bases not matched to a gene. Germline lookup yields CDR1 SGHVS and CDR2 FQNEAQ.

The chain joins TRBV30 to TRBJ2-7; D gene ambiguous. CDR3 length: 11 amino acids. The V gene's germline CDR1 is GTSNPN and CDR2 SVGIG (reference sequence). V lost 1 base and J lost 2, with 3 bases in between. The CDR3 DNA follows: TGTGCCTGGAGTGCTGCCTACGAGCAGTACTTC. Translated, it gives CAWSAAYEQYF. The full variable domain, in which reference TRBV30 and TRBJ2-7 provide the parts outside the CDR3, is SQTIHQWPATLVQPVGSPLSLECTVEGTSNPNLYWYRQAAGRGLQLLFYSVGIGQISSEVPQNLSASRPQDRQFILSSKKLLLSDSGFYLCAWSAAYEQYFGPGTRLTVT.

The V and J genes are TRBV6-4 and TRBJ2-2; perhaps TRBD1 as D (6 bases). Germline CDR1 and CDR2: MRHNA and SNTAGT. Between the trimmed V and J ends, which lost 6 bases and 8 bases, there was a span of 10 bases. The CDR3 extends over 12 amino acids. CDR3 DNA: TGTGCCAGCAGACAGGGTCATGGGGAGCTGTTTTTT. Its protein is CASRQGHGELFF.

The rearrangement uses TRBV7-6 and TRBJ1-6, with TRBD1 as a possible D gene (6 bases). CDR1 and CDR2 from the germline V gene are SGHVS and FNYEAQ. The CDR3 is made up of 17 amino acids. Trimming shortened V by 2 bases and J by 5 bases, and 16 bases separated the two germline ends. The CDR3 protein is CASSLSTGLGNNSPLHF. The CDR3 nucleotides are TGTGCCAGCAGCTTATCCACAGGGCTGGGGAATAATTCACCCCTCCACTTT.

The table lists this clone with a count of one. V usage is TRBV5-1 and J usage is TRBJ2-5, with 10 bases lining up with TRBD2. The CDR3 covers 15 residues. With 0 bases clipped from V and 4 bases from J, the junction kept 3 bases outside the gene matches. CDR1 SGHRS and CDR2 YFSETQ come from the germline V gene. The CDR3 here is CASSLVGTSVETQYF. Written as DNA, the CDR3 is TGCGCCAGCAGCTTGGTGGGGACTAGCGTAGAGACCCAGTACTTC.

The J gene is TRBJ1-3, the V gene TRBV12-5; weak D call: TRBD1 (5 bases). Between the trimmed V and J ends, which lost 2 bases and 3 bases, there was a span of 8 bases. The germline V gene encodes CDR1 LGHNT and CDR2 FRNRAP. This CDR3 contains 14 residues. This chain's CDR3 is CASGLRGSGNTIYF. As DNA, the CDR3 is TGTGCTAGTGGTTTGAGGGGCAGTGGAAACACCATATATTTT.

The chain recombines TRBV15 with TRBJ2-2; no definite D call. Trimming shortened V by 0 bases and J by 4 bases, and 9 bases separated the two germline ends. CDR3 length equals 15 residues. Germline CDR1 is LNHNV and CDR2 is YYDKDF (reference sequence). In nucleotides, the CDR3 is TGTGCCACCAGCAGAGATCGCGCCTTCACCGGGGAGCTGTTTTTT. Translated: CATSRDRAFTGELFF.

The rearrangement links TRBV7-2 to TRBJ1-2; D gene uncertain. Trimming took 5 bases from V and 2 from J, leaving 15 bases between them. CDR3 length: 15 amino acids. Germline lookup yields CDR1 SGHTA and CDR2 FQGNSA. The CDR3 DNA follows: TGTGCCAGCAGCCCCACCTCGGGAGGGAACTATGGCTACACCTTC. Translation: CASSPTSGGNYGYTF.

The J gene is TRBJ2-3, the V gene TRBV5-8, with 10 bases matching TRBD2. V lost 4 bases and J lost 4; bases outside the gene matches: 6. CDR1 and CDR2 (germline): SGHTS, YDEGEE. The CDR3 covers 15 residues. The CDR3 DNA reads as TGTGCCAGCAGCGCCGAGCGGGGGGGAGCAGATACGCAGTATTTT. The encoded protein is CASSAERGGADTQYF.

The chain couples TRBV7-9 to TRBJ2-5; D may be TRBD1 (5 bases). Germline-derived CDR1 and CDR2 are SEHNR and FQNEAQ (reference sequence). The V and J ends lost 5 bases and 4 bases respectively, with 11 bases between them. The CDR3 is 13 amino acids. CDR3: CASSRRQGETQYF. The CDR3 DNA reads as TGTGCCAGCAGCCGACGTCAGGGAGAGACCCAGTACTTC.